This is a list of T cell receptor beta chains from one sample in a study of cytomegalovirus exposure and HLA in healthy donors. Data came from immunoSEQ multiplex PCR; TCRdb stores just in-frame clones and leaves some out. Counted here are approximately 110,000 clones, around 15% occurring once; the ten biggest clones make up more than 0.8%. Sequenced sample: PBMCs. These receptor sequences come from a female donor in good health and CMV-seronegative. CDR3s include the opening cysteine and the closing phenylalanine or tryptophan. D genes are given only for firm matches. Size tells how often a clone was seen (once, few, many) or the class of an expanded clone, and some rows leave it out.

>TRBV7-6|.|TRBJ1-1|TRBD1
CARTRQGETEAFF
TGTGCCAGGACTAGACAGGGGGAAACTGAAGCTTTCTTT
>TRBV5-6|few|TRBJ1-1|.
CASSWEGSYTEAFF
TGTGCCAGCAGCTGGGAGGGGTCGTACACTGAAGCTTTCTTT
>TRBV6-5|.|TRBJ1-2|TRBD1
CASSYDRGNYGYTF
TGTGCCAGCAGTTACGACAGGGGGAACTATGGCTACACCTTC
>TRBV28|.|TRBJ2-7|.
CASRRRLLEQYF
TGTGCCAGCAGGAGGAGGCTGCTCGAGCAGTACTTC
>TRBV7-9|.|TRBJ2-7|.
CASSLNQGTSAREQYF
TGTGCCAGCAGCTTAAACCAGGGGACGTCGGCCAGGGAGCAGTACTTC
>TRBV7-2|.|TRBJ2-1|TRBD2
CASSLVAGVGTEQFF
TGTGCCAGCAGCTTAGTAGCGGGAGTAGGTACTGAGCAGTTCTTC
>TRBV30|few|TRBJ2-7|.
CAWSVRQARRSSYEQYF
TGTGCCTGGAGTGTACGGCAGGCCAGGAGGAGCTCCTACGAGCAGTACTTC
>TRBV2|.|TRBJ2-5|.
CASSDGSQETQYF
TGTGCCAGCAGTGATGGGAGTCAAGAGACCCAGTACTTC
>TRBV4-1|few|TRBJ2-5|TRBD2
CASSRPGLADQETQYF
TGCGCCAGCAGCCGACCGGGACTAGCGGACCAAGAGACCCAGTACTTC
>TRBV19|few|TRBJ2-5|.
CASSIGLGGQETQYF
TGTGCCAGTAGTATAGGTCTAGGCGGGCAAGAGACCCAGTACTTC
>TRBV11-3|.|TRBJ1-1|.
CASSLRGGRTEAFF
TGTGCCAGCAGCTTAAGGGGCGGTCGAACTGAAGCTTTCTTT
>TRBV6-6|few|TRBJ1-5|.
CASSPIGLNQPQHF
TGTGCCAGCAGTCCCATTGGGCTCAATCAGCCCCAGCATTTT
>TRBV30|.|TRBJ2-1|.
CAWSVGAGRDEQFF
TGTGCCTGGAGTGTTGGGGCGGGGCGTGATGAGCAGTTCTTC
>TRBV10-3|.|TRBJ2-3|TRBD2
CAIAPRTSPTDTQYF
TGTGCCATCGCTCCCCGGACTAGCCCCACAGATACGCAGTATTTT
>TRBV29-1|.|TRBJ2-1|TRBD1
CSVHGDRAREQFF
TGCAGCGTTCATGGGGACAGGGCTCGTGAGCAGTTCTTC
>TRBV4-3|.|TRBJ2-7|TRBD1
CASSQGPSGTGASYEQYF
TGCGCCAGCAGCCAAGGACCTTCGGGGACAGGGGCTTCCTACGAGCAGTACTTC
>TRBV28|.|TRBJ2-1|TRBD1
CASSIGGSGQFF
TGTGCCAGCAGTATAGGGGGCTCAGGGCAGTTCTTC
>TRBV5-1|.|TRBJ1-1|.
CASSLASVGGYTEAFF
TGCGCCAGCAGCTTGGCCTCGGTGGGCGGGTACACTGAAGCTTTCTTT
>TRBV18|.|TRBJ1-2|.
CASSPLLTSRGYTF
TGTGCCAGCTCACCACTTCTAACCTCTAGGGGCTACACCTTC
>TRBV15|few|TRBJ2-1|TRBD2
CATSRDFGASGRLHNEQFF
TGTGCCACCAGCAGAGATTTCGGGGCTAGCGGGAGACTGCACAATGAGCAGTTCTTC
>TRBV13|.|TRBJ2-7|TRBD2
CASSRSSGGSPYEQYF
TGTGCCAGCAGCCGTTCCAGCGGGGGTTCGCCCTACGAGCAGTACTTC
>TRBV19|few|TRBJ2-4|TRBD2
CASRGDIAKNIQYF
TGTGCCTCTCGGGGGGATATAGCCAAAAACATTCAGTACTTC
>TRBV6-1|.|TRBJ2-2|.
CASSGNQGYFELFF
TGTGCCAGCAGTGGAAATCAGGGATATTTTGAGCTGTTTTTT
>TRBV14|.|TRBJ1-1|.
CASSASGTKAFF
TGTGCCAGCAGCGCATCCGGGACTAAAGCTTTCTTT
>TRBV4-3|few|TRBJ2-5|.
CASSQSGETQYF
TGCGCCAGCAGCCAGTCAGGGGAGACCCAGTACTTC
>TRBV6-4|.|TRBJ2-3|TRBD2
CASSQGLSGGAADTQYF
TGTGCCAGCTCACAGGGGCTTAGCGGGGGGGCCGCAGATACGCAGTATTTT
>TRBV15|.|TRBJ1-2|.
CATSGNGRAGYTF
TGTGCCACCAGTGGGAACGGGAGGGCTGGCTACACCTTC
>TRBV10-3|few|TRBJ1-3|TRBD1
CAISTGTGGENTIYF
TGTGCCATCAGTACCGGGACAGGGGGCGAAAACACCATATATTTT
>TRBV28|few|TRBJ2-1|.
CASSTGLHNEQFF
TGTGCCAGCAGTACGGGACTCCACAATGAGCAGTTCTTC
>TRBV7-6|.|TRBJ2-5|.
CASSLARSYQETQYF
TGTGCCAGCAGCTTAGCCAGATCGTACCAAGAGACCCAGTACTTC
>TRBV7-2|.|TRBJ1-2|.
CASSLAWQGPTYGYTF
TGTGCCAGCAGCTTAGCGTGGCAGGGGCCTACCTATGGCTACACCTTC
>TRBV5-6|.|TRBJ1-2|.
CASSLRTVNYGYTF
TGTGCCAGCAGCCTCCGGACAGTTAACTATGGCTACACCTTC
>TRBV7-3|.|TRBJ2-7|.
CASSLMRLEKYF
TGTGCCAGCAGCTTAATGCGGTTAGAAAAATACTTC
>TRBV4-2|few|TRBJ2-3|TRBD1
CASSQEGQGPLGTQYF
TGTGCCAGCAGCCAAGAAGGACAGGGGCCCTTAGGGACGCAGTATTTT
>TRBV18|.|TRBJ1-1|.
CASSPSTASNTEAFF
TGTGCCAGCTCACCCTCGACAGCCTCGAACACTGAAGCTTTCTTT
>TRBV5-6|once|TRBJ1-1|TRBD1
CASSLGQGNLNTEAFF
TGTGCCAGCAGCTTGGGACAGGGGAATCTGAACACTGAAGCTTTCTTT
>TRBV6-5|.|TRBJ2-1|TRBD2
CASNIAGGPYNEQFF
TGTGCCAGCAACATAGCGGGGGGGCCCTACAATGAGCAGTTCTTC
>TRBV27|.|TRBJ2-7|.
CASSWTESYEQYF
TGTGCCAGCAGTTGGACAGAATCCTACGAGCAGTACTTC
>TRBV11-2|.|TRBJ1-1|.
CASSLQVNTEAFF
TGTGCCAGCAGCTTACAGGTGAACACTGAAGCTTTCTTT
>TRBV11-2|few|TRBJ1-2|.
CASSLGGLNYGYTF
TGTGCCAGCAGCTTAGGTGGACTGAACTATGGCTACACCTTC
>TRBV19|few|TRBJ1-4|.
CASSLLGGNEKLFF
TGTGCCAGTAGCCTCCTCGGGGGTAACGAAAAACTGTTTTTT
>TRBV21-1|few|TRBJ2-1|.
CASSKERAGDAGEQFF
TGTGCCAGCAGCAAAGAACGAGCGGGAGATGCTGGTGAGCAGTTCTTC
>TRBV19|.|TRBJ1-3|.
CASSFPVRGGNTIYF
TGTGCCAGTAGTTTCCCGGTTCGCGGCGGAAACACCATATATTTT
>TRBV19|.|TRBJ2-5|.
CASSFQRQSETQYF
TGTGCCAGTAGTTTCCAGCGTCAGTCAGAGACCCAGTACTTC
>TRBV4-1|few|TRBJ1-2|TRBD1
CASSQVQGAPGYTF
TGCGCCAGCAGCCAAGTTCAGGGGGCACCTGGCTACACCTTC
>TRBV6-5|few|TRBJ2-7|TRBD2
CATTPGLDIHEQYF
TGTGCCACCACTCCGGGACTAGATATCCACGAGCAGTACTTC
>TRBV4-1|few|TRBJ2-7|.
CASSQGGSYEQYF
TGCGCCAGCAGCCAAGGGGGCAGTTACGAGCAGTACTTC
>TRBV7-2|.|TRBJ2-5|TRBD2
CASSPRILAGQETQYF
TGTGCCAGCAGCCCGAGGATCCTAGCGGGACAAGAGACCCAGTACTTC
>TRBV4-3|.|TRBJ2-3|TRBD2
CASSQSFSGSSTDTQYF
TGCGCCAGCAGCCAGTCATTTAGCGGGTCTAGCACAGATACGCAGTATTTT
>TRBV27|.|TRBJ2-3|.
CASASRGRGSTDTQYF
TGTGCCAGCGCAAGTCGAGGGCGGGGAAGCACAGATACGCAGTATTTT